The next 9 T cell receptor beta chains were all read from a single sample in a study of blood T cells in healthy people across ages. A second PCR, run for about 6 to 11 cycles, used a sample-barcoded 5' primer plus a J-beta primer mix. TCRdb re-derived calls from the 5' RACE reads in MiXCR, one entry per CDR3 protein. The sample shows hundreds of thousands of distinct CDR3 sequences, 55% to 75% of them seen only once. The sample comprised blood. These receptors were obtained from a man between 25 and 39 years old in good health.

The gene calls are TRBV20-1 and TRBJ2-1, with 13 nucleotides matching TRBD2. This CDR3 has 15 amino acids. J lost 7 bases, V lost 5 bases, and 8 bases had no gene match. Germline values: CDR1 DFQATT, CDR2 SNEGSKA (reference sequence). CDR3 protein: CSAFHRLAGGNEQFF. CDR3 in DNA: TGCAGTGCTTTCCATCGACTAGCGGGGGGAAATGAGCAGTTCTTC.

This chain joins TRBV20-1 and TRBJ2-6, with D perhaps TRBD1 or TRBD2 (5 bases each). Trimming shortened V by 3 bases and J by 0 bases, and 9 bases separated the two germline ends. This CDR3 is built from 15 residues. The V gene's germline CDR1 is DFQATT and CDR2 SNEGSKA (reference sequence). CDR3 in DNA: TGCAGTGCTAGCAGGGAGAGCTCTGGGGCCAACGTCCTGACTTTC. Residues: CSASRESSGANVLTF.

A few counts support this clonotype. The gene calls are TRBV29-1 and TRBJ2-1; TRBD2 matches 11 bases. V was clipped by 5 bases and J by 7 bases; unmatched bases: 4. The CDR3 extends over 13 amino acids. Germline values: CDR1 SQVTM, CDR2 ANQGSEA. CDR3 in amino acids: CSVSGTSGNEQFF. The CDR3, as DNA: TGCAGCGTTTCCGGGACTAGCGGAAATGAGCAGTTCTTC.

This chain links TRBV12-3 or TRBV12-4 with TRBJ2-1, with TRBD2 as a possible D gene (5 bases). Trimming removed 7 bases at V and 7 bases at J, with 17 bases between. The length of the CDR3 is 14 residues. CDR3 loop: CASTQGSGGNEQFF. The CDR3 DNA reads TGTGCCAGCACCCAAGGGAGCGGCGGGAATGAGCAGTTCTTC.

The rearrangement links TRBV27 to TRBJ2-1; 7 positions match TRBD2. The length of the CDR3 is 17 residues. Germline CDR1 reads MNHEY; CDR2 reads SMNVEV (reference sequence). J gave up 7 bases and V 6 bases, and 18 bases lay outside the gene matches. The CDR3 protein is CASSILGGRDPLNEQFF. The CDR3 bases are TGTGCCAGCAGCATACTTGGCGGGAGAGATCCTCTAAATGAGCAGTTCTTC.

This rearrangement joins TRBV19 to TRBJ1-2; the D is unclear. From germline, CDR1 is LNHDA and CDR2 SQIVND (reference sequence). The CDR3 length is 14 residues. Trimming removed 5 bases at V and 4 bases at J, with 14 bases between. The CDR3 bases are TGTGCCAGTAGTCAACCCAGAATATCCTATGGCTACACCTTC. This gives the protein CASSQPRISYGYTF.

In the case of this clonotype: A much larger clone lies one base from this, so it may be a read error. CDR3 protein: CASNLDTDTQYF. For the CDR3, the DNA is TGTGCCAGCAACCTGGACACAGATACGCAGTATTTT. V is TRBV5-4 and J is TRBJ2-3, with D hard to call. Germline-derived CDR1 and CDR2 are SGHNT and YYREEE (reference sequence). CDR3 length: 12 residues. V was cut by 6 bases and J by 2 bases, with 7 bases left in between.

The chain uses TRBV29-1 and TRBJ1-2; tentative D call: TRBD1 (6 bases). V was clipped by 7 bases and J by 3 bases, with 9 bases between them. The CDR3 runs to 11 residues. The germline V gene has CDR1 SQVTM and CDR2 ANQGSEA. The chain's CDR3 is CSGGGHYGYTF. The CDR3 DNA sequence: TGCAGCGGAGGGGGACACTATGGCTACACCTTC.

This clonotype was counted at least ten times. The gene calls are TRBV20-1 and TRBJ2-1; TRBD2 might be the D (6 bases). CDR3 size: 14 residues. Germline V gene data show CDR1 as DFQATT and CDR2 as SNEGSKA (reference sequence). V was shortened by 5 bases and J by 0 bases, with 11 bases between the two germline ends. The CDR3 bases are TGCAGTGCTTACCGGGACTTCTCCTACAATGAGCAGTTCTTC. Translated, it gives CSAYRDFSYNEQFF.